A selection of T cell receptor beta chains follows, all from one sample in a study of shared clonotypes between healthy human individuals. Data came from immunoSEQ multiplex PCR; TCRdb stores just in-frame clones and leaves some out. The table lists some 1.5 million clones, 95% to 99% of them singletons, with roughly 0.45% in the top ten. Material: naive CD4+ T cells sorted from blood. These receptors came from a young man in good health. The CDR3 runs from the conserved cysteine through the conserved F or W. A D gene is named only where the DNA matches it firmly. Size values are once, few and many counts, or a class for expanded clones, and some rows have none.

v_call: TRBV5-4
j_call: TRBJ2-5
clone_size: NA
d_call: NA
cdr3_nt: TGTGCCAGCAGCCCTGTCGGGGGTCAAGAGACCCAGTACTTC
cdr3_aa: CASSPVGGQETQYF

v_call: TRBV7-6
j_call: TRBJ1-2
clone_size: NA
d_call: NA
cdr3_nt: TGTGCCAGCAGCCCCAGTTTGCTTAACTATGGCTACACCTTC
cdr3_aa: CASSPSLLNYGYTF

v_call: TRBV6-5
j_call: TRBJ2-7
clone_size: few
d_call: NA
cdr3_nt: TGTGCCAGCAGTTACCTGAGCTCCTACGAGCAGTACTTC
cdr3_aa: CASSYLSSYEQYF

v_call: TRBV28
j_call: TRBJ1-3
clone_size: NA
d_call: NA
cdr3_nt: TGTGCCAGCAGTTTTTTGGCTGGAAACACCATATATTTT
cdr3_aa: CASSFLAGNTIYF

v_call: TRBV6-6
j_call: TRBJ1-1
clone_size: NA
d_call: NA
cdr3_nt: TGTGCCAGCACCCAAGGACTGATGAACACTGAAGCTTTCTTT
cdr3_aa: CASTQGLMNTEAFF

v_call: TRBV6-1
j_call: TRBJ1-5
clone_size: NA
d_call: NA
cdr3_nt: TGTGCCAGCAGAGGAGACAGCCCCAATCAGCCCCAGCATTTT
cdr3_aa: CASRGDSPNQPQHF

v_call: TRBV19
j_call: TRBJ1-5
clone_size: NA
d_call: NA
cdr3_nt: TGTGCCACCTCTTTAAGGAGCAATCAGCCCCAGCATTTT
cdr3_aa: CATSLRSNQPQHF

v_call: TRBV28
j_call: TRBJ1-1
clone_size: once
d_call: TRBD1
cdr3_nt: TGTGCCAGCAGTCTAAACAGGGGTGGGTCTGAAGCTTTCTTT
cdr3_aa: CASSLNRGGSEAFF

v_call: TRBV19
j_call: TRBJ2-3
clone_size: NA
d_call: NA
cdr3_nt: TGTGCCAGTAGTACCTCGGGGAGGGGGAAGAGCACAGATACGCAGTATTTT
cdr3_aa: CASSTSGRGKSTDTQYF

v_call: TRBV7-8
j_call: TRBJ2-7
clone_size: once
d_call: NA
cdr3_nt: TGTGCCAGCAGCTTAGCTACAGCCGACGGGGTGTACGAGCAGTACTTC
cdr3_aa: CASSLATADGVYEQYF

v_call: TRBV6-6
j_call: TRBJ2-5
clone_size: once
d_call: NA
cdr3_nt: TGTGCCAGCAGTTATTGGGGAACGGAGACCCAGTACTTC
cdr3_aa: CASSYWGTETQYF

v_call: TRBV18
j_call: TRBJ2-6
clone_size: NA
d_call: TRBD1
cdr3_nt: TGTGCCAGCTCACCAGTGGCAGGGGGCACTGGGGCCAACGTCCTGACTTTC
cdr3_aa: CASSPVAGGTGANVLTF

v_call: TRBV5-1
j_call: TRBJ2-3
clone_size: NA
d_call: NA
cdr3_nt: TGCGCCAGCAGCTTTGCTACTAGCACAGATACGCAGTATTTT
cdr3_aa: CASSFATSTDTQYF

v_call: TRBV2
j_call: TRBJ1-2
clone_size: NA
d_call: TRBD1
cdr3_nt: TGTGCCAGCAGGGAGACAGGGGCCGACTATGGCTACACCTTC
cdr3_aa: CASRETGADYGYTF

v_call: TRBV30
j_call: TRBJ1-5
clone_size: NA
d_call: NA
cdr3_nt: TGTGCCTGGGCGGATGGGAGCAATCAGCCCCAGCATTTT
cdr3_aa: CAWADGSNQPQHF

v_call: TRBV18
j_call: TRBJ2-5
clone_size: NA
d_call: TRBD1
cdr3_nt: TGTGCCAGCTCACCCGGACAGGGGTCCCACGAGACCCAGTACTTC
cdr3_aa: CASSPGQGSHETQYF

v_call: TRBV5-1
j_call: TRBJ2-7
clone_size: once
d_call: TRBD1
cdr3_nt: TGCGCCAGCAGCAACAGGGGCCCCGAGCAGTACTTC
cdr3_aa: CASSNRGPEQYF

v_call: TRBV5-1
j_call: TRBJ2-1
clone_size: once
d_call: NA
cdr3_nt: TGCGCCAGCAGCTTAAGCGGTAGCTCCTACAATGAGCAGTTCTTC
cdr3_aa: CASSLSGSSYNEQFF

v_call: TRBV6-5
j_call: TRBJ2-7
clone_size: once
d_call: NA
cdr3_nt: TGTGCCATATTACGGGCTCCAGGTCCCCTTTACGAGCAGTACTTC
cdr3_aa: CAILRAPGPLYEQYF

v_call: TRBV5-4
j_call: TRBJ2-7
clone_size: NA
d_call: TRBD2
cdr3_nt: TGTGCCAGCAGCCCCCGACTAGCGGGACCTACTAGCGAGCAGTACTTC
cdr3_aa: CASSPRLAGPTSEQYF

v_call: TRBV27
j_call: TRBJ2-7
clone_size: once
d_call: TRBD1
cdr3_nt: TGTGCCAGCAGTTTGTTCGGACAGGGACTTTACGAGCAGTACTTC
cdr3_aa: CASSLFGQGLYEQYF

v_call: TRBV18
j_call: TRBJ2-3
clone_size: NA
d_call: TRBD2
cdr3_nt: TGTGCCAGCTCACCACTCACCGGGAGGGCCTCAAACACGCAGTATTTT
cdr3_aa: CASSPLTGRASNTQYF

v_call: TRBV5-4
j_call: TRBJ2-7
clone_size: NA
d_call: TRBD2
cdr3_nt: TGTGCCAGCAGCTTGGCGGTTTCGGGGGGACCCTCTCCCTACGAGCAGTACTTC
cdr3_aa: CASSLAVSGGPSPYEQYF

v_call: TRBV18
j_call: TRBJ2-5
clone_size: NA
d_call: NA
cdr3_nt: TGTGCCAGCTCACCATTAAAAAAGGGTACGCAAGAGACCCAGTACTTC
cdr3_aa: CASSPLKKGTQETQYF

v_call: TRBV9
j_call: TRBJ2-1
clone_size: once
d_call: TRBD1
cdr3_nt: TGTGCCAGCAGCCTGGGGACAGCGTCGTACAATGAGCAGTTCTTC
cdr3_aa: CASSLGTASYNEQFF

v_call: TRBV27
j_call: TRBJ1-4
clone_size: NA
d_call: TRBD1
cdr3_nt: TGTGCCAGCAGTTTAGCGGGGACAGGGGTTAATGAAAAACTGTTTTTT
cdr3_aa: CASSLAGTGVNEKLFF

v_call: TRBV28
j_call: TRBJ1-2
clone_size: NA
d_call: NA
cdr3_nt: TGTGCCAGCAGCCCCGACGGAGATGGCTACACCTTC
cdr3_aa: CASSPDGDGYTF

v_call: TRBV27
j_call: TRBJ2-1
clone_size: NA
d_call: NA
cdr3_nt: TGTGCCAGCACCCCGCTGGGCCTTCCGAACAATGAGCAGTTCTTC
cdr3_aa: CASTPLGLPNNEQFF

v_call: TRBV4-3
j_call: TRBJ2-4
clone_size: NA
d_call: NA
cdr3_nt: TGCGCCAGCAGCCAAGGACTCCAAGCCAAAAACATTCAGTACTTC
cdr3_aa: CASSQGLQAKNIQYF